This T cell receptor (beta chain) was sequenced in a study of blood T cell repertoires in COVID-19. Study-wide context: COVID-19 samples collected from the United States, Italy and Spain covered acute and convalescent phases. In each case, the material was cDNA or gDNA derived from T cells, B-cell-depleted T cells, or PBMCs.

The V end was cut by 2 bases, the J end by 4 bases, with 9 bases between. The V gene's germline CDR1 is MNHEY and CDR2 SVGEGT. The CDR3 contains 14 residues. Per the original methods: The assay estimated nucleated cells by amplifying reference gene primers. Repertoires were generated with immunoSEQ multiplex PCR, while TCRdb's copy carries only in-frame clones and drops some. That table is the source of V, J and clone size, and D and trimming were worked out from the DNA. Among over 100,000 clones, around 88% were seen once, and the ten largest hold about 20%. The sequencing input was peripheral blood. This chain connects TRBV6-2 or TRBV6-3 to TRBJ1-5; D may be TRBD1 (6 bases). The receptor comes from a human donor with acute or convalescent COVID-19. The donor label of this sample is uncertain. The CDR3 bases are TGTGCCAGCAGTTACCAGGGGCGTAATCAGCCCCAGCATTTT. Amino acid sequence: CASSYQGRNQPQHF.